Detailed here is one T cell receptor beta chain. The sample originates from a study of cytomegalovirus exposure and HLA in healthy donors. The ends were cut back, 3 bases at V and 2 bases at J, with 10 bases in the middle. The CDR3 extends over 13 amino acids. CDR1 is GTSNPN and CDR2 is SVGIG in the germline V gene (reference sequence). Use of 60 Vbeta and 13 Jbeta primers characterized the PCR. Profiled with immunoSEQ multiplex PCR; TCRdb holds only in-frame clones, not every one. The listing records 120,000 to 150,000 clones. V and J are TRBV30 and TRBJ1-1; D not certain. Sequenced: PBMCs. This clonotype was obtained from a woman aged 45-65 years in good health and CMV-seronegative. DNA for the CDR3: TGTGCCTGGAGGGGAGGACCTAACACTGAAGCTTTCTTT. Translation gives CAWRGGPNTEAFF.